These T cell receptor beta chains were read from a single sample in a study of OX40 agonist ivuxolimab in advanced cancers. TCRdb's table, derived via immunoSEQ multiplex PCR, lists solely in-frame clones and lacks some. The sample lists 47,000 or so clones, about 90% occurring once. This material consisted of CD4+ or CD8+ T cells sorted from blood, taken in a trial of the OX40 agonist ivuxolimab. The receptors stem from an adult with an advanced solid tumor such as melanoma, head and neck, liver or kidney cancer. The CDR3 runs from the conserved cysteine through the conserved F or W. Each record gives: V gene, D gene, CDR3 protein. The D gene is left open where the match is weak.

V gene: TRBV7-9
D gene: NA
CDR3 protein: CASPNGGNNEQFF

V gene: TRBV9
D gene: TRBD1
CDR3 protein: CASSRTGRSNTGELFF

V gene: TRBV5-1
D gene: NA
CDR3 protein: CASKIRGPENTEAFF

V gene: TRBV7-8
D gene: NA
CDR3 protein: CASSPIGTDSNQPQHF

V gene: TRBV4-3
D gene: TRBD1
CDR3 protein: CASSQDRGHHEQFF

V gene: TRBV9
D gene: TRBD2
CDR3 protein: CASSVGGGTETQYF

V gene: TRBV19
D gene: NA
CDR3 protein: CASSIGLALGNTEAFF

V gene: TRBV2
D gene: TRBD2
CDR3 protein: CASSESSGESYEQYF

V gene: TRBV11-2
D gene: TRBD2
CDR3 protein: CASSTYRGDQETQYF

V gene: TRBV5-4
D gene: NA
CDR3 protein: CASSLGGESQPQHF

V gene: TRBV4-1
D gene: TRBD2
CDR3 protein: CASSQQGGDTGELFF

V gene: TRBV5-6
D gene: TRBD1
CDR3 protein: CASSLRGLGNTEAFF

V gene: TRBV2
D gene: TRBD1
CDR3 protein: CASPKDWTGELGYTF

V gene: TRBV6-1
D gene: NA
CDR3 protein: CASNRLTGSYEQYF

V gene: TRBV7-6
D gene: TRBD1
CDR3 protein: CASSVRDRAYEQYF

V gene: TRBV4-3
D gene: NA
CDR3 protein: CASSPLQSNQPQHF

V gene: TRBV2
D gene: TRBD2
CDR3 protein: CASSELGLAGETGELFF

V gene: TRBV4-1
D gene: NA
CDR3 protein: CASSQELEMAYEQYF

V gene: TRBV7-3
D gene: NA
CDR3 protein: CASRKGDPGNTIYF

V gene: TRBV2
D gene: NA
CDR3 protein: CASRGTSGANVLTF

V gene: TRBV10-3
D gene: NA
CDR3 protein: CAISETATEKPYEQYF

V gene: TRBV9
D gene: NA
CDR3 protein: CASSGAGYEQYF

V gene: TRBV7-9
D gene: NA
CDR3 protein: CASSLGRLLLDEQYF

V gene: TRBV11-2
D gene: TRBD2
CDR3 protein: CASSLGAGGTNTGELFF

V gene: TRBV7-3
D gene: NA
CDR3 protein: CASSSGPNTEAFF

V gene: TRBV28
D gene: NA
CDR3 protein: CASSPFAYALNTEAFF

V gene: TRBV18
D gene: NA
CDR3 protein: CASSADSHYEQYF

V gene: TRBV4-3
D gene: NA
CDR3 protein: CASSQGQANSPLHF

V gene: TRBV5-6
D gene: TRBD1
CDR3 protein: CASSWADRGGETQYF

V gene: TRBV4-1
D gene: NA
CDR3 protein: CASSQGMGDEQFF

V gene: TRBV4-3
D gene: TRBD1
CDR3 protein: CASSPGTGNGELFF

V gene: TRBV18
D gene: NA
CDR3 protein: CASSQEGGTGANVLTF

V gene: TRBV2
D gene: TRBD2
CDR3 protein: CASSERTSVYNEQFF

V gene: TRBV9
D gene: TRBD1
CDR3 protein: CASSARTGGVYGYTF

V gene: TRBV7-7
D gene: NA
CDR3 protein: CASSLTGWTEAFF

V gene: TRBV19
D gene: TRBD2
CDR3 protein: CASIPGRGRDNEQFF

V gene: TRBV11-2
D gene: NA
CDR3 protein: CASSWGIGSPLHF

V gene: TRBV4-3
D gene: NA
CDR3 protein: CASSQGQAAYEKLFF

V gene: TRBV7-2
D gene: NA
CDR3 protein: CASSFVTGVADTQYF

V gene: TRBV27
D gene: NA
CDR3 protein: CASSLGRDYGYTF